The rows below give T cell receptor beta chains drawn from one sample of a study of cytomegalovirus exposure and HLA in healthy donors. The method was immunoSEQ multiplex PCR; TCRdb's version includes in-frame clones alone and lacks a portion of them. In the table there are 65,000 to 100,000 clones, 70% to 80% of which are singletons. The source material was PBMCs. The receptors shown here come from a middle-aged woman in good health and CMV-seropositive. Both conserved end residues are part of each CDR3. D genes are given only for firm matches. Rows may omit the clone size; those that give it use once, few, many or a size class.

>TRBV7-2|TRBD1|few|TRBJ2-7
CASSLGGTGFEQYF
TGTGCCAGCAGCTTAGGGGGGACAGGGTTCGAGCAGTACTTC
>TRBV5-1|TRBD1|few|TRBJ1-6
CASSSTGIGNSPLHF
TGCGCCAGCAGCTCGACAGGGATAGGAAATTCACCCCTCCACTTT
>TRBV7-2|TRBD1|-|TRBJ2-2
CASSPDRGNTGELFF
TGTGCCAGCAGCCCTGACAGGGGTAACACCGGGGAGCTGTTTTTT
>TRBV6-5|TRBD1|-|TRBJ1-1
CASSPQGRKGTEAFF
TGTGCCAGCAGCCCACAGGGGAGGAAGGGCACTGAAGCTTTCTTT
>TRBV29-1|-|-|TRBJ1-1
CSVGPLLGPNTEAFF
TGCAGCGTTGGCCCCCTCCTCGGTCCGAACACTGAAGCTTTCTTT
>TRBV13|TRBD1|-|TRBJ2-7
CASSYLDRGYEQYF
TGTGCCAGCAGTTACCTAGACAGGGGGTACGAGCAGTACTTC
>TRBV7-6|-|-|TRBJ1-6
CASSRSGDSYNSPLHF
TGTGCCAGCAGTCGCAGCGGAGACTCCTATAATTCACCCCTCCACTTT
>TRBV7-9|TRBD1|-|TRBJ1-4
CASSFGTAGEKLFF
TGTGCCAGCAGCTTCGGGACAGCGGGTGAAAAACTGTTTTTT
>TRBV9|TRBD1|-|TRBJ2-2
CASRLGQGTNTGELFF
TGTGCCAGCCGCCTTGGACAGGGAACGAACACCGGGGAGCTGTTTTTT
>TRBV11-2|TRBD2|-|TRBJ2-3
CASSLLAGFTDTQYF
TGTGCCAGCAGCTTACTAGCGGGATTCACAGATACGCAGTATTTT
>TRBV27|TRBD1|-|TRBJ1-1
CASRSQGVNTEAFF
TGTGCCAGCAGATCACAGGGGGTTAACACTGAAGCTTTCTTT